The text below deals with one T cell receptor (beta chain). The antigen remains undetermined. The data originate from a study of metastatic and nonmetastatic thyroid tumors. At the level of the study: Comparison of repertoires was carried out across blood and tumor or nodule tissue from malignant and benign thyroid patients.

How the authors handled the data: The study's classifier, a distant-metastasis tool for papillary thyroid cancer, was built using CDR3 differences across clinicopathological groups. TCRdb re-analyzed the PCR reads through MiXCR. TCRdb, rather than the study authors, made the V and J calls. The sample contains approximately 82,000 clones, around 13% of which appear only once. Points from the study as a whole: Reportedly, malignant thyroid tumors had significantly higher TCR beta diversity than benign nodules, in blood and tumor.

All patients reached thyroid surgery having received no treatment beforehand. There are 16 residues in the CDR3. Germline CDR1 SGHTA, CDR2 FQGTGA. J gave up 7 bases and V 3 bases, and 8 bases lay outside the gene matches. This chain uses TRBV7-3 with TRBJ2-2; 10 bases align to TRBD2. The receptor was derived from a female donor with papillary thyroid cancer or a benign thyroid nodule (not recorded which). Some clones in this sample may be carry-over from other donors' samples. The sequenced sample was tumor tissue. The CDR3 DNA is TGTGCCAGCAGCTTCGGTACTAGCGGGATCGGCGGGGAGCTGTTTTTT. Protein product: CASSFGTSGIGGELFF.